This T cell receptor (beta chain) was recorded in a study of shared clonotypes between healthy human individuals (dated by TCRdb to the early 2020s). Context from the whole study: The cohort comprised a couple of women and a few men aged 18 to 49 years. Per donor, three plates each were used for CD4 naive and CD4 memory, two for CD8 naive, and one for CD8 memory. To estimate repertoire size and how much clonotypes are shared between individuals, the study performed deep sequencing of blood TCR repertoires from roughly five healthy adults. Libraries were prepared and TCR repertoires were sequenced by different laboratories using diverse techniques, in order to increase sequencing depth and limit assay-specific biases. Per donor, leukapheresis produced somewhere between about 0.94 and 8.9 billion PBMCs.

Using the deep immunoSEQ assay, TCR CDR3 regions were amplified from genomic DNA by multiplex PCR. Extracted genomic DNA from each cell subset was spread evenly across all wells of several immunoSEQ 96-well plates, with each plate serving as a replicate. For sorted subsets, around 200 ng genomic DNA, equal to about 30,000 T cell genomes, was loaded into each replicate PCR. The purified libraries were quantified using a Qubit 3.0 fluorometer, sized with a Bioanalyzer 2100, and then quantified again using the KAPA Library Quantification kit. Each immunoSEQ 96-well plate was sequenced on its own single-read 150-cycle Illumina NextSeq 550 flow cell. Under the source paper's analysis protocol: Because the immunoSEQ output held only junctional sequences and lacked quality scores, the filtering could not match the filtering applied to full-length reads. Sequences were annotated with PyIR, a Python wrapper for IgBLAST v1.9, and V/J genes and CDR3 were assigned using IMGT germline references. Reads were removed for weak V/J assignments (E-value above 1e-6), missing CDR3, stop codons, out-of-frame junctions, or ambiguous translated residues. V3J clonotypes were defined as sequences sharing the same inferred V gene, J gene, and CDR3 amino acid sequence. Percentage overlap between repertoires was calculated by dividing the number of shared unique clonotypes by the size of the smaller repertoire. Repertoire richness was assessed with RTK rarefaction, the Chao1 estimator, and Recon v2.1 estimates of unobserved clonotypes. Generation probabilities were computed with OLGA for all TCRbeta clonotypes obtained by the gDNA method from several donors. TCRdb carries this immuneACCESS record with in-frame sequences only. Its versions omit some clonotypes, under half of them owing to an unresolved V gene in the studies checked, with the rest unexplained. For V, J and clone size, that table is used; D and trimming come from the DNA. In all, the sample holds 2.5 million or so clones, and roughly 92% of those were seen once. The ten biggest clones cover over 0.12% of the sample.

In its sample, this clone was seen a few times. Its antigen target is currently unknown. One base away there is no much larger clone; base qualities are not given. What the authors observed across the whole study: Rarefaction of sorted-subset datasets indicated incomplete sequencing despite the large sequencing depth. Pairwise subsampling led to the expectation that sequencing depth would affect the degree of clonotype sharing among donors. Sampling was restricted to blood, and TCR repertoires in tissues likely differ from the TCR repertoires found in blood. Because the study included a small number of donors, the genetic and exposure-history diversity represented was limited. Naive subsets generally had larger estimated clonotype richness than memory subsets. Across a few donors, approximately 4.9% of naive CD4, 3.5% of naive CD8, under 2.5% of memory CD4, and 0.4% of memory CD8 clonotypes were shared. Compared with non-shared clonotypes, the clonotypes found in all four sorted-subset donors had higher generation probabilities.

Healthy HIV-negative adults with no recently reported acute infections or vaccinations were included as donors. Only Caucasian adults living in Nashville, Tennessee, USA were represented among the donors. CD4+ T cells were enriched through magnetic negative selection, after which naive cells were positively selected on CD45RA and the remaining negative fraction served as the memory subset. Blood was collected by leukapheresis, and PBMCs were isolated by Ficoll-Histopaque density gradient centrifugation and then cryopreserved in liquid nitrogen vapor phase. Analytical flow cytometry was used to check the purity and quantity of every magnetically sorted T cell population. From each sorted fraction, genomic DNA was isolated and quantified by UV absorbance on a Nanodrop 2000c. The receptor was derived from a man aged 18 to 29 in good health. The source material was naive CD4+ T cells sorted from blood. The intended sense of this specimen's cell subset or site label: CD45RA+ positively selected.

The sequenced DNA: TGTGCCAGCAGCGTAGACTCATCGAACACCGGGGAGCTGTTTTTT. Its coded protein is CASSVDSSNTGELFF. The V and J segments used are TRBV21-1 and TRBJ2-2; the DNA was not used to check the table's D call, TRBD2. TRBV21-1 is recorded as a pseudogene. Measured from the cysteine to the phenylalanine, the CDR3 is 15 residues long. The DNA shown is the 45-base CDR3, in frame from base 1.